These T cell receptor beta chains were read from a single sample in a study of blood T cell repertoires in COVID-19. TCRdb keeps only in-frame clones here, not all; method: immunoSEQ multiplex PCR. The profile shows about 74,000 clones, about 92% of them singletons. Input material: peripheral blood. The receptors were sampled from a man between 45 and 60 years old with acute or convalescent COVID-19. Both conserved end residues are part of each CDR3.

v_gene	j_gene	CDR3aa
TRBV14	TRBJ1-1	CASSQDRQVSSEAFF
TRBV7-2	TRBJ2-7	CASSSDLGLAGGGFYEQYF
TRBV3-1/TRBV3-2	TRBJ1-1	CASSPRPRGNTEAFF
TRBV7-3	TRBJ2-3	CASSPDREDTQYF
TRBV6-5	TRBJ2-1	CASSINDRGQKQFF
TRBV6-1	TRBJ1-1	CASSEAQGYTEAFF
TRBV30	TRBJ2-6	CAWSAGTGKANVLTF
TRBV15	TRBJ2-7	CATSRWEGLAAYEQYF
TRBV19	TRBJ2-5	CASTPSASGGLYQETQYF
TRBV11-2	TRBJ2-5	CASSPWGLAGDSQETQYF
TRBV27	TRBJ2-4	CASSSDRTSKNIQYF
TRBV10-2	TRBJ2-1	CASTELAHTYNEQFF
TRBV4-2	TRBJ2-7	CASSLQGFHEQYF
TRBV30	TRBJ1-3	CAWSTGSGNTIYF
TRBV19	TRBJ1-1	CASSSWEGHTEAFF
TRBV19	TRBJ2-5	CASTRRGGQETQYF
TRBV7-9	TRBJ2-7	CASSSTFGGGFYEQYF
TRBV6-5	TRBJ2-1	CASRQDSYNEQFF
TRBV2	TRBJ2-7	CASKTFLMGEQYF
TRBV9	TRBJ2-5	CASSESIAGEYQETQYF
TRBV7-2	TRBJ1-2	CASSLAQAPQGYTF
TRBV27	TRBJ2-7	CASSLKGALREQYF
TRBV7-3	TRBJ2-1	CASSPTLLKGNEQFF
TRBV6-6	TRBJ1-2	CASSYLQGQVLYGYTF
TRBV10-3	TRBJ1-1	CAISGLGAGEAFF
TRBV29-1	TRBJ2-2	CSVPRGPGELFF
TRBV6-6	TRBJ1-5	CASSYRQGVAGQPQHF
TRBV9	TRBJ1-2	CASSVGQEVVYGYTF
TRBV2	TRBJ2-3	CASSASSGRGGTQYF
TRBV7-3	TRBJ2-5	CASSPLGGETQYF
TRBV4-1	TRBJ1-2	CASSQEYSIYYGYTF
TRBV27	TRBJ2-2	CASIGAGGELFF
TRBV15	TRBJ2-2	CATSLAGGLTGELFF
TRBV10-2	TRBJ2-2	CASSLPGLVPGELFF
TRBV30	TRBJ2-3	CAWSWGTSGSGGMVNTQYF
TRBV27	TRBJ2-5	CASSPGGWETQYF
TRBV1	TRBJ1-4	CTSSQNPGRANEKLFF
TRBV2	TRBJ1-1	CASSGGGDREAFF
TRBV28	TRBJ1-1	CASSFIFTEAFF
TRBV28	TRBJ2-3	CASSLGLVGDTQYF
TRBV5-7	TRBJ1-6	CASSLGGQRNSPLHF
TRBV28	TRBJ1-5	CASSPGGHNQPQHF
TRBV6-2/TRBV6-3	TRBJ1-3	CASSYSASSGNTIYF
TRBV19	TRBJ1-4	CASSLQGLDEQLFF
TRBV3-1/TRBV3-2	TRBJ2-7	CASSPWREASYEQYF
TRBV4-2	TRBJ1-2	CASSPGASRKSYGYTF
TRBV11-2	TRBJ2-5	CASSLGTGVETQYF
TRBV27	TRBJ1-6	CASSPTGSGNSPLHF
TRBV5-1	TRBJ2-5	CASSSTGRQETQYF
TRBV5-1	TRBJ2-3	CASSLDLGGTDTQYF